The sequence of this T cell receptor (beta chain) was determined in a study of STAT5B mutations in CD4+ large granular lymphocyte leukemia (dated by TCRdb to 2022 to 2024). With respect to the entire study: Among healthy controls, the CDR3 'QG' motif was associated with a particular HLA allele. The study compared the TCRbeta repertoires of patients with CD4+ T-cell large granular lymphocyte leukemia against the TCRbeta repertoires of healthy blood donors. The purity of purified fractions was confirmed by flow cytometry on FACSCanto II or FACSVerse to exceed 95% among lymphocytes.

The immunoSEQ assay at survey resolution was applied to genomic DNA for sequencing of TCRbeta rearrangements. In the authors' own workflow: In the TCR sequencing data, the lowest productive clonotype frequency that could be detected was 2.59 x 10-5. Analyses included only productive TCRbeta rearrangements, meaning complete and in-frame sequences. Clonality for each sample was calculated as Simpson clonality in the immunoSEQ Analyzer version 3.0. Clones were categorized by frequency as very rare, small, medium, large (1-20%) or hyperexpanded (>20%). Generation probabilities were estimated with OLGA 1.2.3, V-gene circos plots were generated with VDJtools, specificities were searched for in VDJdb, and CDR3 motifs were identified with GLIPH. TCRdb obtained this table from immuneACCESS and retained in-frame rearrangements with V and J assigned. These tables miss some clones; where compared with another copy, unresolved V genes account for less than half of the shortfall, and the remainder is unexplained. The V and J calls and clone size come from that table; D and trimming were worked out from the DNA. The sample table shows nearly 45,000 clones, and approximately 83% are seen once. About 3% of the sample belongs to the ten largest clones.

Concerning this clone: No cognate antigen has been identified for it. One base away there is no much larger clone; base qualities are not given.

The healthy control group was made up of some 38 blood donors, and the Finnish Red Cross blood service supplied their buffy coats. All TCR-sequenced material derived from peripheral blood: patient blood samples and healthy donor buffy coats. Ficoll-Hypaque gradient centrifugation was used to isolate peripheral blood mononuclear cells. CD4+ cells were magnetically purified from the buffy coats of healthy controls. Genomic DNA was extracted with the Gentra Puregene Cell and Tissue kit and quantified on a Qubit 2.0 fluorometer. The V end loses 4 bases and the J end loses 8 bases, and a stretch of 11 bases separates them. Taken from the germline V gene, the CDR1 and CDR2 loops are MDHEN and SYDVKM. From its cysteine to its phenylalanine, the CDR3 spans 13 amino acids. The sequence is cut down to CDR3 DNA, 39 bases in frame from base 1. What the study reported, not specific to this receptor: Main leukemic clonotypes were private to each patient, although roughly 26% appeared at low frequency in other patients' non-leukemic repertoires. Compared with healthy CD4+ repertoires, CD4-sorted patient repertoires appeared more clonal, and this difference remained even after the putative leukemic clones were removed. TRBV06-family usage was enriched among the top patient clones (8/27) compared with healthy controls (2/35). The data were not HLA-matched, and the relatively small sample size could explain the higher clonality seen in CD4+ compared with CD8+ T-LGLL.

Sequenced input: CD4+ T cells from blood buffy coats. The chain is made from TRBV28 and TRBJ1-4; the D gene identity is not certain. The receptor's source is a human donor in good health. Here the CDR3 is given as CASSSSYQEKLFF. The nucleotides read TGTGCCAGCAGTTCATCTTACCAGGAAAAACTGTTTTTT.